A selection of T cell receptor beta chains follows, all from one sample in a study of T cells in Graves' hyperthyroidism and ophthalmopathy. TCRdb ran MiXCR on the multiplex PCR reads and lists one entry per CDR3 protein. This table has approximately 370,000 distinct CDR3 sequences, 17% appearing once. Sequencing was done on a sample of blood. The receptors derive from a woman aged 25 to 45 with Graves' hyperthyroidism that later progressed to Graves' ophthalmopathy. The CDR3 runs from the conserved cysteine through the conserved F or W. D genes are given only for firm matches. Rows give clone size only sometimes, using once, few, many, or a class for an expanded clone.

V: TRBV5-5
size: -
J: TRBJ2-1
D: -
DNA: TGTGCCAGCAGCTTGGTGCAGGGGTCCTACAATGAGCAGTTCTTC
CDR3: CASSLVQGSYNEQFF

V: TRBV19
size: -
J: TRBJ2-6
D: TRBD1
DNA: TGTGCCAGTAGTATCGACAGGGGTACTGGGGCCAACGTCCTGACTTTC
CDR3: CASSIDRGTGANVLTF

V: TRBV2
size: many
J: TRBJ2-5
D: TRBD1
DNA: TGTGCCGGCACGCGGGACAGGCCTTCGCAGACCCAGTACTTC
CDR3: CAGTRDRPSQTQYF

V: TRBV20-1
size: -
J: TRBJ2-1
D: TRBD2
DNA: TGCAGTGCGAGACTAGCGGGAGATCATGAGCAGTTCTTC
CDR3: CSARLAGDHEQFF

V: TRBV12-3/TRBV12-4
size: many
J: TRBJ2-3
D: -
DNA: TGTGCCAGCAGCCCCCGTCCATCAGATACGCAGTATTTT
CDR3: CASSPRPSDTQYF

V: TRBV6-1
size: many
J: TRBJ2-7
D: -
DNA: TGTGCCAGCAGTGAAGCAGCCGAGGGCGCGACTGGCAAGCAGTACTTC
CDR3: CASSEAAEGATGKQYF

V: TRBV10-3
size: many
J: TRBJ1-2
D: -
DNA: TGTGCCATCAGCATAACCACAGGGAACTATGGCTACACCTTC
CDR3: CAISITTGNYGYTF

V: TRBV12-3/TRBV12-4
size: many
J: TRBJ2-3
D: TRBD2
DNA: TGTGCCAGCAGATTGACTAGCGGGAGCACAGATACGCAGTATTTT
CDR3: CASRLTSGSTDTQYF

V: TRBV18
size: many
J: TRBJ2-7
D: TRBD2
DNA: TGTGCCAGCTCACCTTCCGGGACTAGCAACGAGCAGTACTTC
CDR3: CASSPSGTSNEQYF

V: TRBV28
size: -
J: TRBJ2-7
D: -
DNA: TGTGCCAGCAGTTTTCAGGCACCCGGACCCTACGAGCAGTACTTC
CDR3: CASSFQAPGPYEQYF

V: TRBV5-6
size: few
J: TRBJ2-3
D: -
DNA: TGTGCCAGCAGCTTGATGTCGCCATTCGGCACAGATACGCAGTATTTT
CDR3: CASSLMSPFGTDTQYF

V: TRBV20-1
size: many
J: TRBJ1-1
D: TRBD1
DNA: TGCAGTGCTAGAGATTATATGGGACAGCTGAACACTGAAGCTTTCTTT
CDR3: CSARDYMGQLNTEAFF

V: TRBV4-1
size: -
J: TRBJ1-1
D: TRBD1
DNA: TGCGCCAGCAGCCCGCAGGGGGGGCCGGGGACTGAAGCTTTCTTT
CDR3: CASSPQGGPGTEAFF

V: TRBV6-1
size: many
J: TRBJ2-7
D: -
DNA: TGTGCCAGCAGTGAATCTCTGGAGACCTCCTACGAGCAGTACTTC
CDR3: CASSESLETSYEQYF

V: TRBV18
size: many
J: TRBJ2-5
D: -
DNA: TGTGCCAGCTCACCGGGAGGTGGGCGTTTGGAGACCCAGTACTTC
CDR3: CASSPGGGRLETQYF

V: TRBV4-2
size: -
J: TRBJ1-1
D: -
DNA: TGTGCCAGCAGGCTGACAGTAGGGACTGAAGCTTTCTTT
CDR3: CASRLTVGTEAFF

V: TRBV27
size: many
J: TRBJ2-7
D: -
DNA: TGTGCCAGCAGTTACGAGGGCGTCGGGTGGTACGAGCAGTACTTC
CDR3: CASSYEGVGWYEQYF

V: TRBV12-3/TRBV12-4
size: many
J: TRBJ1-5
D: -
DNA: TGTGCCAGCAGCACCAGTAGGGGGGTGCAGGGTCAGCCCCAGCATTTT
CDR3: CASSTSRGVQGQPQHF

V: TRBV6-1
size: -
J: TRBJ1-5
D: TRBD1
DNA: TGTGCCAGCGGCCGGACAGGGGGATCCCAGCCCCAGCATTTT
CDR3: CASGRTGGSQPQHF

V: TRBV28
size: many
J: TRBJ1-2
D: -
DNA: TGTGCCACTGTCGCGATGGCGGAGAACTATGGCTACACCTTC
CDR3: CATVAMAENYGYTF

V: TRBV6-1
size: many
J: TRBJ2-7
D: -
DNA: TGTGCCAGCAGTCGCAGGGGCCTGTCCTACGAGCAGTACTTC
CDR3: CASSRRGLSYEQYF

V: TRBV6-1
size: many
J: TRBJ1-5
D: -
DNA: TGTGCCAGCCGAGAGGAGTACGGGCTTAGCAATCAGCCCCAGCATTTT
CDR3: CASREEYGLSNQPQHF

V: TRBV10-3
size: many
J: TRBJ2-1
D: TRBD2
DNA: TGTGCCATCAGTACAACTAGCGGAGATAGCTCCTACAATGAGCAGTTCTTC
CDR3: CAISTTSGDSSYNEQFF

V: TRBV12-3/TRBV12-4
size: many
J: TRBJ1-4
D: -
DNA: TGTGCCAGCAGTCGAAGCAGAGGACAGAATGAAAAACTGTTTTTT
CDR3: CASSRSRGQNEKLFF

V: TRBV28
size: many
J: TRBJ1-5
D: -
DNA: TGTGCCAGCAGTGAGGTGAGCAAAAGTCAATATCAGCCCCAGCATTTT
CDR3: CASSEVSKSQYQPQHF

V: TRBV3-1
size: many
J: TRBJ1-5
D: -
DNA: TGTGCCAGCAGCCAACCGGGAGAGCCCCAGCATTTT
CDR3: CASSQPGEPQHF

V: TRBV29-1
size: many
J: TRBJ2-3
D: -
DNA: TGCAGCGCTGAGGGGACTCCAACGGGATCAGATACGCAGTATTTT
CDR3: CSAEGTPTGSDTQYF

V: TRBV4-1
size: -
J: TRBJ2-2
D: TRBD2
DNA: TGCGCCAGCAGCGCGCGACTAGCGGGTACGGTTGCCGGGGAGCTGTTTTTT
CDR3: CASSARLAGTVAGELFF

V: TRBV14
size: many
J: TRBJ1-1
D: TRBD1
DNA: TGTGCCAGCAGCCGAACCGGGACAGGGAACACTGAAGCTTTCTTT
CDR3: CASSRTGTGNTEAFF

V: TRBV7-2
size: -
J: TRBJ1-4
D: -
DNA: TGTGCCAGCAGCTCGAAACTAGGTGGGCTTAATGAAAAACTGTTTTTT
CDR3: CASSSKLGGLNEKLFF

V: TRBV28
size: -
J: TRBJ2-1
D: TRBD2
DNA: TGTGCCAGCAGCTCCCCTGGACTAGCGGGATCGAGCTCCTACAATGAGCAGTTCTTC
CDR3: CASSSPGLAGSSSYNEQFF